These 20 T cell receptor beta chains were sequenced from one sample in a study of shared clonotypes between healthy human individuals. Using immunoSEQ multiplex PCR, the repertoire was profiled, and TCRdb retains in-frame clones only, with some absent. The sample holds some 500,000 clones, less than 96% seen once. The sequencing input was naive CD4+ T cells sorted from blood. The subset here: CD45RA+ positively selected. The origin of the receptors is a woman younger than 45 in good health.

The chain has TRBV6-5 and TRBJ1-1; possible D gene TRBD1, 5 bases. CDR1 is MNHEY and CDR2 is SVGAGI in the germline V gene. V shed 5 bases and J shed 1 base, with 11 bases lying between them. The CDR3 totals 14 residues. In nucleotides, the CDR3 is TGTGCCAGCAGTCGCCTGGGGGGGAACACTGAAGCTTTCTTT. This gives the protein CASSRLGGNTEAFF.

The rearrangement uses TRBV28 and TRBJ2-1; D ambiguous. Germline-derived CDR1 and CDR2 are MDHEN and SYDVKM. Trimming took off 0 bases at V and 8 bases at J, with 8 bases between the two ends. The CDR3 sequence is 13 residues long. The CDR3 region is CASSLWARDEQFF. The DNA of the CDR3 is TGTGCCAGCAGTTTATGGGCCCGGGATGAGCAGTTCTTC.

Comments on this clone: Its ends do not fully match the called genes, so a read error is possible. V and J are TRBV7-9 and TRBJ2-7; TRBD2 might be the D (5 bases). CDR3 length equals 13 residues. Germline CDR1 reads SEHNR; CDR2 reads FQNEAQ (reference sequence). CDR3 protein: CASSLWTPKDHDF. CDR3 nucleotide sequence: TGTGCCAGCAGCTTATGGACTCCTAAAGATCATGACTTC. Complete variable domain (other parts from reference TRBV7-9 and TRBJ2-7): DTGVSQNPRHKITKRGQNVTFRCDPISEHNRLYWYRQTLGQGPEFLTYFQNEAQLEKSRLLSDRFSAERPKGSFSTLEIQRTEQGDSAMYLCASSLWTPKDHDFGPGTRLTVT.

V is TRBV11-2 and J is TRBJ2-1; no clear D gene. The V gene's germline CDR1 is SGHAT and CDR2 FQNNGV. The CDR3 sequence is 14 residues long. Trimming took 4 bases from V and 10 from J, leaving 17 bases between them. In nucleotides, the CDR3 is TGTGCCAGCAGCTCCCCAAGGGCCCGCCGAGAGCAGTTCTTC. Encoded protein: CASSSPRARREQFF.

This rearrangement joins TRBV5-5 to TRBJ2-7; TRBD2 matches 8 bases. V dropped 4 bases and J dropped 5; count of bases not matched to a gene: 5. Germline CDR1 reads SGHKS; CDR2 reads YYEKEE (reference sequence). The CDR3 is made up of 13 amino acids. CDR3 protein: CASSREGRDEQYF. The DNA of the CDR3 is TGTGCCAGCAGCCGGGAGGGGCGGGACGAGCAGTACTTC.

The chain joins TRBV5-1 to TRBJ2-2, with D maybe TRBD2 (5 bases). Trimming stripped 7 bases from V and 6 bases from J, with 19 bases between. Germline assignment: CDR1 SGHRS and CDR2 YFSETQ. The CDR3 is made up of 15 amino acids. CDR3 nucleotides: TGCGCCAGCGCAGCTTTAGCTAGCCCCCCCGGGGAGCTGTTTTTT. This translates into CASAALASPPGELFF.

This chain uses TRBV18 with TRBJ2-5; TRBD2 matches 14 bases. The V and J ends lost 4 bases and 4 bases, in that order; junction bases with no gene match: 5. Germline V lookup: CDR1 KGHSH, CDR2 LQKENI. The CDR3 loop spans 16 amino acids. The CDR3 DNA is TGTGCCAGCTCACATGAGACTAGCGGGAGGGGAGAGACCCAGTACTTC. Amino acid sequence: CASSHETSGRGETQYF.

The chain couples TRBV5-1 to TRBJ2-7; 9 positions agree with TRBD2. This CDR3 has 15 residues. Germline CDR1 SGHRS, CDR2 YFSETQ. The V and J ends lost 0 bases and 7 bases, in that order; junction bases with no gene match: 8. The CDR3 region is CASSLVVSGSNEQYF. CDR3 nucleotides: TGCGCCAGCAGCTTGGTAGTTAGCGGGAGTAATGAGCAGTACTTC.

This clone was counted a single time. This chain links TRBV28 with TRBJ1-1; no clear D gene. CDR3 length: 13 residues. Trimming cost V 3 bases and J 5 bases, with 10 bases left between them. Germline assignment: CDR1 MDHEN and CDR2 SYDVKM. The CDR3 DNA reads as TGTGCCAGCAGTTTTGTAGGTGCAACTGAAGCTTTCTTT. This translates into CASSFVGATEAFF.

V and J are TRBV27 and TRBJ2-1; 7 bases are a match to TRBD2. The CDR3 extends over 15 amino acids. The germline V gene encodes CDR1 MNHEY and CDR2 SMNVEV (reference sequence). V shed 6 bases and J 1 base; nucleotides not matched to a gene: 6. As DNA, the CDR3 is TGTGCCAGCAGCTTCACTAGCGCTTCCTACAATGAGCAGTTCTTC. Its translation is CASSFTSASYNEQFF.

This clone was seen just once. CDR3 sequence: CATPLGGSSYGYTF. In nucleotides, the CDR3 is TGTGCCACTCCTTTGGGAGGTTCCAGCTATGGCTACACCTTC. V and J are TRBV10-3 and TRBJ1-2; D is ambiguous. Trimming pared 10 bases from V and 4 bases from J, leaving 19 bases between. The CDR3 is made up of 14 amino acids. The V gene's germline CDR1 is ENHRY and CDR2 SYGVKD.

V gene TRBV5-4 combines with J gene TRBJ1-2; TRBD1 aligns across 9 bases. CDR1 is SGHNT, CDR2 YYREEE, per germline (reference sequence). The CDR3 length is 13 residues. V gave up 4 bases and J gave up 8 bases; unmatched junction bases: 6. CDR3 loop: CASSLQGASGYTF. For the CDR3, the DNA is TGTGCCAGCAGCCTACAGGGGGCCAGCGGCTACACCTTC.

V usage is TRBV9 and J usage is TRBJ1-1; D ambiguous. Germline V gives CDR1 SGDLS, CDR2 YYNGEE. Trimming stripped 0 bases from V and 1 base from J, with 10 bases between. This CDR3 comprises 15 residues. The CDR3 spells CASSVGFLRNTEAFF. The CDR3 DNA is TGTGCCAGCAGCGTAGGGTTCTTGCGGAACACTGAAGCTTTCTTT. The full variable domain, its missing parts supplied by reference TRBV9 and TRBJ1-1, is DSGVTQTPKHLITATGQRVTLRCSPRSGDLSVYWYQQSLDQGLQFLIQYYNGEERAKGNILERFSAQQFPDLHSELNLSSLELGDSALYFCASSVGFLRNTEAFFGQGTRLTVV.

The chain links TRBV2 to TRBJ2-2; D not certain. Per the germline V gene, CDR1 is SNHLY and CDR2 is FYNNEI. V lost 8 bases and J lost 0, with 13 bases in between. This CDR3 contains 15 residues. The CDR3 is CASALENPNTGELFF. The CDR3 nucleotides read TGTGCCAGCGCCCTCGAGAATCCGAACACCGGGGAGCTGTTTTTT.

The rearrangement links TRBV28 to TRBJ2-5; TRBD2 is a possible D gene (6 bases). Near its end, the DNA agrees better with TRBJ2-7, so the J call may be wrong. Germline CDR1 MDHEN, CDR2 SYDVKM. CDR3 length: 15 residues. This CDR3 is CASRAGGARSYEQYF. The CDR3 DNA follows: TGTGCCAGCAGAGCCGGGGGAGCCCGGTCCTACGAGCAGTACTTC.

CDR3 sequence reads: CASSLGLWTGKYEQYF. DNA for the CDR3: TGCGCCAGCAGCTTGGGCCTATGGACAGGGAAGTACGAGCAGTACTTC. V and J are TRBV5-1 and TRBJ2-7, with 8 bases that match TRBD1. The CDR3 runs 16 residues. Germline V gives CDR1 SGHRS, CDR2 YFSETQ. V lost 0 bases, J lost 4 bases, and 9 bases stayed unmatched.

The gene calls are TRBV6-5 and TRBJ2-1, with TRBD1 matching over 9 bases. Per germline, CDR1 MNHEY and CDR2 SVGAGI. The CDR3 contains 16 residues. Losses at the gene ends were 2 bases for V and 6 bases for J; bases not matched to a gene: 8. CDR3 in DNA: TGTGCCAGCAGTTACGACCCCGGGACAGGGATCAATGAGCAGTTCTTC. Translated, it gives CASSYDPGTGINEQFF.

V is TRBV10-3 and J is TRBJ2-5; 8 positions agree with TRBD1. The J call may not be correct, given that the DNA end is closer to TRBJ2-7. Germline CDR1 reads ENHRY; CDR2 reads SYGVKD. The CDR3 runs to 15 residues. The CDR3 bases are TGTGCCATCAGTGAGAATGACAGGGGCGGCTACGAGCAGTACTTC. It is translated as CAISENDRGGYEQYF.

This chain connects TRBV7-9 to TRBJ1-1; D unclear. The CDR3 totals 14 residues. Germline CDR1 SEHNR, CDR2 FQNEAQ (reference sequence). V was shortened by 4 bases and J by 1 base, with 10 bases between the two germline ends. The CDR3 loop reads CASSSNRENTEAFF. The CDR3 DNA is TGTGCCAGCAGCTCTAATCGGGAGAACACTGAAGCTTTCTTT. Using reference TRBV7-9 and TRBJ1-1 for the parts outside the CDR3, the full variable domain is DTGVSQNPRHKITKRGQNVTFRCDPISEHNRLYWYRQTLGQGPEFLTYFQNEAQLEKSRLLSDRFSAERPKGSFSTLEIQRTEQGDSAMYLCASSSNRENTEAFFGQGTRLTVV.

The V gene is TRBV18, the J gene TRBJ1-5; D gene uncertain. The CDR3 is 13 residues long. In germline, CDR1 is KGHSH, CDR2 LQKENI. The V end lost 3 bases, the J end lost 6 bases, and 9 bases lay between the germline ends. Here the CDR3 reads CASSPQDGQPQHF. CDR3 DNA: TGTGCCAGCTCACCCCAGGACGGTCAGCCCCAGCATTTT.